This T cell receptor (beta chain) was captured in a study of PD-L1 blockade in urothelial cancer. On the study more broadly: Bladder-origin urothelial cancer in males described about 85% of the roughly 30 patients. Analyses used blood from 3 weeks (second dose) and 6 weeks after treatment start. Study outcomes and limitations: Having blood TCR clonality under the median before treatment predicted better survival. Durable-benefit patients had greater expansion of tumor-associated blood clones at 3 weeks.

About this clone: Antigen: not known.

Data came from immunoSEQ multiplex PCR; TCRdb stores just in-frame clones and leaves some out. The repertoire holds tens of thousands of clones, with 80% to 90% as singletons. The time point denotes: pretreatment peripheral blood. Per germline, CDR1 MNHEY and CDR2 SVGAGI. V was trimmed by 2 bases and J by 7 bases, leaving 9 bases between them. CDR3 size: 12 residues. This receptor was obtained from a man aged 70 or older with urothelial cancer. The input for sequencing was PBMCs, taken around atezolizumab (anti-PD-L1) treatment. The chain uses TRBV6-5 and TRBJ2-7, with a tentative D call TRBD2 (5 bases). CDR3 in amino acids: CASSYGGAEQYF. In DNA form, the CDR3 reads TGTGCCAGCAGTTACGGAGGAGCAGAGCAGTACTTC.